The subject of this entry is one TCR beta chain. Its antigen is undetermined. The library targeted TCRbeta and was prepared with unique molecular identifiers. One entry per CDR3 protein results from TCRdb running MiXCR on the PCR reads. The sample has fewer than 750,000 distinct CDR3 sequences, 25% to 30% seen once; the top ten hold 36%. This CDR3 is built from 14 residues. V lost 3 bases, J lost 8 bases, and 13 bases lay in between. The germline CDR1 and CDR2 sequences are SGHAT and FQNNGV. The sample comes from a study of T-cell reconstitution after alpha-beta-depleted transplantation in children. Findings and limits, study-wide: Alpha-beta T cells about two months after transplant reportedly derived from several hundred expanded graft clones. Most T-cell counts and diversity one year after the transplant came from T cells that were newly produced. Several patients had high TCRbeta diversity at day 60; it came from surviving recipient T cells and thymic progenitors.

The receptor was derived from a boy younger than two with Wiskott-Aldrich syndrome, due to receive a stem cell transplant. Source: PBMCs, taken before TCRalphabeta/CD19-depleted stem cell transplant. The chain has TRBV11-2 and TRBJ2-2; no clear D. The CDR3: CASSFLSVPGELFF. DNA for the CDR3: TGTGCCAGCAGCTTTCTATCCGTCCCGGGGGAGCTGTTTTTT. Combining the CDR3 with reference TRBV11-2 and TRBJ2-2 gives the whole variable domain EAGVAQSPRYKIIEKRQSVAFWCNPISGHATLYWYQQILGQGPKLLIQFQNNGVVDDSQLPKDRFSAERLKGVDSTLKIQPAKLEDSAVYLCASSFLSVPGELFFGEGSRLTVL.